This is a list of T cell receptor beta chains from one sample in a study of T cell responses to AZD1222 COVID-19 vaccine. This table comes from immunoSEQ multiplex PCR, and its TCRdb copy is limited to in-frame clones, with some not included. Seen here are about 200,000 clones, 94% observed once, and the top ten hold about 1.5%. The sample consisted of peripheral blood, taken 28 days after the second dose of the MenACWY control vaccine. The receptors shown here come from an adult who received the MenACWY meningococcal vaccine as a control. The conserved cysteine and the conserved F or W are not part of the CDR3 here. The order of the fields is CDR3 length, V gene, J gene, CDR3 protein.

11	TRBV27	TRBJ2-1	ASSFRGYNEQF
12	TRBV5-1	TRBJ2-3	ASSLGASTDTQY
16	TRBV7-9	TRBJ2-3	ASSLGTLAGGQEDTQY
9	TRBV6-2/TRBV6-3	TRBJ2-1	ASSPYNEQF
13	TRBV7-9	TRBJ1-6	ASSEAWTGRSPLH
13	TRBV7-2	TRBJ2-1	ASSYSGGPYNEQF
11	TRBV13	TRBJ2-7	ASSSGLAGEQY
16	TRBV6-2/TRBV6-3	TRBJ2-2	ASSTWTGGPLKTGELF
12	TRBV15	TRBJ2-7	ATSPKAGGDEQY
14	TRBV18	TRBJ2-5	ASSPVTSGLQETQY
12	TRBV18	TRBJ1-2	ASSVGQGDFGYT
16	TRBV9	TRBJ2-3	ASSVDLEGRGSTDTQY
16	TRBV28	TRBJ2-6	ASSTLGQGALGANVLT
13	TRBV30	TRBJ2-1	AWGTGGSSYNEQF
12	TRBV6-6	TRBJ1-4	ASSPRSNLEKLF
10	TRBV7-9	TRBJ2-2	ASSSNTGELF
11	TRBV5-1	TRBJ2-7	ASSRGNSYEQY
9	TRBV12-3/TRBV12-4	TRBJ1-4	ASRSNWKLF
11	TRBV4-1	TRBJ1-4	ASSQVGAEKLF
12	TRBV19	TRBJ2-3	ASSLSGGTDTQY
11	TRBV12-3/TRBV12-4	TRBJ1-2	ASRKGGGYGYT
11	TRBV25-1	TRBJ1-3	ASSESVRNTIY
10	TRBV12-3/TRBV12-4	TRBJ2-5	ASSSNQETQY
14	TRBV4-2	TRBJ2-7	ASSQGNQGKIDEQY
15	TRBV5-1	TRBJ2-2	ASSFQPGQGMPGELF
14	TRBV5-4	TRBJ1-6	ASSLPGQGAQLALH
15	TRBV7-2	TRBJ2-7	AGEAVLPVPLSYEQY
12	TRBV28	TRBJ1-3	ASTPGNSGNTIY
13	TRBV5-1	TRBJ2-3	ASSKDRGSTDTQY
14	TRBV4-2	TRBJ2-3	ASSQERQSSTDTQY
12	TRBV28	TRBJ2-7	ASSPRQGAFEQY
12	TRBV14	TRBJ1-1	ASSQAKWDTEAF
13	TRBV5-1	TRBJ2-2	ASSRGTLNTGELF
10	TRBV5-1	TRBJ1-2	ASSLRGIGYT
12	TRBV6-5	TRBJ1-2	ASSRTGLGYGYT
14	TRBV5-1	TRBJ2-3	ASSLPAGGRVDTQY
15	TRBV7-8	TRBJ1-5	ASSLGRQGPLNQPQH
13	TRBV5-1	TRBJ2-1	ASSRTSGTMDEQF
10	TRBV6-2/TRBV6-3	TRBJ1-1	ASSTGQARSF
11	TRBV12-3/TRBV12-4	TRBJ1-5	ASILDGDQPQH
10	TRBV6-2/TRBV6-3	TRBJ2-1	ASSGSLGEQF
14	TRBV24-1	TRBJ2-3	ATSDWTGGGTDTQY
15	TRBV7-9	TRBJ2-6	ASSLGGGTTGANVLT
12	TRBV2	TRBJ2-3	ASRGLAGTDTQY
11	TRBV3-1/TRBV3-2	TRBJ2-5	ASSQGLQETQY
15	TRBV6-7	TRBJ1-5	ASRLYKTGQGNQPQH
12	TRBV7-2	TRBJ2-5	ASSRQRGQETQY
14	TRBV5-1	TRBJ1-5	ASLRQGAGSNQPQH
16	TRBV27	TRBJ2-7	ASSLSYPGTGGTYEQY
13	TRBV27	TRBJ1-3	ASSLNGYSGNTIY
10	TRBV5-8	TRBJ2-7	ASSLGGYEQY
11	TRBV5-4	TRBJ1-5	ASSEDRVGPQH
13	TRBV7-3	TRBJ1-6	ASSLTPGSNSPLH
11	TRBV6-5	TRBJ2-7	AGGSSEAYEQY
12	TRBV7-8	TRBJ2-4	ASSLPDRRDIQY
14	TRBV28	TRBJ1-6	ASSATGGWNNSPLH
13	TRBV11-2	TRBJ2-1	ASRALAGSYNEQF
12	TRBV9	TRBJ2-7	ASSVEDRGGEQY